Listed below are T cell receptor beta chains from one sample, sequenced in a study of T cells in localized non-small cell lung cancer. Method: immunoSEQ multiplex PCR; TCRdb's copy keeps in-frame clones and lacks some. The repertoire includes over 70,000 clones, roughly 93% of them detected once, and approximately 4% sits in the top ten. This specimen was PBMCs, taken before any cancer treatment. The receptors come from a woman between 35 and 75 years old with stage II squamous cell lung carcinoma. CDR3s include the opening cysteine and the closing phenylalanine or tryptophan. Each record gives: V gene, CDR3 protein.

TRBV27 CASSLVLSGTEAFF
TRBV14 CASSSSPGLAVTGELFF
TRBV7-9 CASSFPTGIVEQYF
TRBV2 CASRADRTYNSPLHF
TRBV7-2 CASSLAGRQGATDTQYF
TRBV4-2 CASSQDLAGATYGQYF
TRBV27 CASSKGWNTEAFF
TRBV5-5 CASTPGGFNQPQHF
TRBV11-2 CASSPYPTGIKNIQYF
TRBV2 CASSLSGTGDTTQYF
TRBV10-1 CASSESRSEQYF
TRBV5-6 CASSLQGRETQYF
TRBV7-8 CASSLNRGFYNEQFF
TRBV9 CASSFSPTGRTEAFF
TRBV7-9 CASRLGSGSTDTQYF
TRBV29-1 CSVEVGAPQETQYF
TRBV15 CATSRGQGYEKLFF
TRBV19 CASSRAAGRSPEAFF
TRBV5-1 CASSEDGGSYEQYF
TRBV7-2 CASSLTGTFHEQYF
TRBV5-1 CASSLGLLDSEQFF
TRBV25-1 CASSELGQGNVDEQYF
TRBV19 CASSIVPYEQYF
TRBV30 CAWRRQGVNQPQHF